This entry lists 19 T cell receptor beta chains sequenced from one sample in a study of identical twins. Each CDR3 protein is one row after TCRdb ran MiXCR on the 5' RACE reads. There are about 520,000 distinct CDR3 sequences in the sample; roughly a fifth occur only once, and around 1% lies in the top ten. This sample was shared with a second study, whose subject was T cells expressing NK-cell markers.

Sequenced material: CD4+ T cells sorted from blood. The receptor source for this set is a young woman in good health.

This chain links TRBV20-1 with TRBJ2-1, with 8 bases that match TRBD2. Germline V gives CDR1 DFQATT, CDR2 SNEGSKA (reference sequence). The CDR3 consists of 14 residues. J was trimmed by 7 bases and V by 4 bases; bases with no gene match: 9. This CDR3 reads CSAKRGPTTNEQFF. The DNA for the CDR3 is TGCAGTGCTAAGCGGGGGCCTACGACAAATGAGCAGTTCTTC.

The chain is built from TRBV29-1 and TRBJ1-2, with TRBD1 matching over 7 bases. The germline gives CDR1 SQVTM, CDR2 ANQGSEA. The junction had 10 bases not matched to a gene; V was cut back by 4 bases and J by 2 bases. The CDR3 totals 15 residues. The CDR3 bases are TGCAGCGTTGGGCGAGGACCACAGGGGAACTATGGCTACACCTTC. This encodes CSVGRGPQGNYGYTF.

CDR3 protein: CASSFAGLADYNEQFF. DNA of the CDR3: TGTGCCAGCAGCTTCGCCGGACTAGCGGACTACAATGAGCAGTTCTTC. V usage is TRBV7-2 and J usage is TRBJ2-1, with TRBD2 identical over 10 bases. This CDR3 region has 16 residues. Per germline, CDR1 SGHTA and CDR2 FQGNSA. Unmatched junction bases numbered 5, after V lost 3 bases and J lost 3 bases.

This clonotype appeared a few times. The CDR3 DNA reads as TGCAGCGTTGAACCGGTCTTGATTAAGGAGGGGGCCCAGTACTTC. This sequence encodes CSVEPVLIKEGAQYF. The rearrangement uses TRBV29-1 and TRBJ2-5; D may match TRBD1 or TRBD2 (6 bases each). V dropped 2 bases and J dropped 9 bases, with 22 bases sitting between them. Germline V gives CDR1 SQVTM, CDR2 ANQGSEA. CDR3 length equals 15 residues.

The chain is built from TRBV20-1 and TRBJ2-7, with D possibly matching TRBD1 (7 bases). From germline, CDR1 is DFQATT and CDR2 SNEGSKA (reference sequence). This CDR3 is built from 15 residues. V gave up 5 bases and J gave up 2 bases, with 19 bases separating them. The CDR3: CSAPISQGGTYEQYF. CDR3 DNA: TGCAGTGCTCCGATCTCGCAGGGGGGCACCTACGAGCAGTACTTC.

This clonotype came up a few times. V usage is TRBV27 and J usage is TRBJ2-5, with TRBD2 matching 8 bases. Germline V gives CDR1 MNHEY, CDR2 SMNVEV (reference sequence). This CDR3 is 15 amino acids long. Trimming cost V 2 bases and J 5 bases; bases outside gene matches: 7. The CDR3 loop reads CASSLRRGARETQYF. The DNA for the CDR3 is TGTGCCAGCAGTTTACGGCGGGGGGCGAGGGAGACCCAGTACTTC.

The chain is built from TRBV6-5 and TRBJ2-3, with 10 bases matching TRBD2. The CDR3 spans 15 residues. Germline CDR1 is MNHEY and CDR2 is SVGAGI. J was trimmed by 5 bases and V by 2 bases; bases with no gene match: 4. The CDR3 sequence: CASSYASGRRDTQYF. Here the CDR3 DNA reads TGTGCCAGCAGTTACGCTAGCGGGAGAAGAGATACGCAGTATTTT.

CDR3 residues: CSAIKLNTEAFF. The CDR3 bases are TGCAGTGCGATAAAACTGAACACTGAAGCTTTCTTT. This rearrangement joins TRBV20-1 to TRBJ1-1; D uncertain. Germline V gene sequence: CDR1 DFQATT, CDR2 SNEGSKA (reference sequence). V was trimmed by 6 bases and J by 0 bases, leaving 8 bases between them. The CDR3 consists of 12 residues.

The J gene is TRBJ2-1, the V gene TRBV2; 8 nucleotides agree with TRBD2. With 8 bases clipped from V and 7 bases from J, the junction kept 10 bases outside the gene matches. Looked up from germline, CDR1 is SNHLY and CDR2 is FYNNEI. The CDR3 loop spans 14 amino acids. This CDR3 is CASRRWREDNEQFF. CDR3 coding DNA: TGTGCCAGCCGACGTTGGCGGGAGGATAATGAGCAGTTCTTC.

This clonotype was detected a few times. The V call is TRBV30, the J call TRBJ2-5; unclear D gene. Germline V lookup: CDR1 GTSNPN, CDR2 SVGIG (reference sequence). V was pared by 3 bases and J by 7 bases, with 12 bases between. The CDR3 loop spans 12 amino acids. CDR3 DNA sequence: TGTGCCTGGAGGGCGGCTGGAGCGACCCAGTACTTC. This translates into CAWRAAGATQYF.

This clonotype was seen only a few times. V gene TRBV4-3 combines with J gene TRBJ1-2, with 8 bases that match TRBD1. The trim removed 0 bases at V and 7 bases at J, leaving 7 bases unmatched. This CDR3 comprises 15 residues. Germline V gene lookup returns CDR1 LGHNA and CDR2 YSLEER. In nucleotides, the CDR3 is TGCGCCAGCAGCCAAGACGGCCAGGGGGCCTCTGGCTACACCTTC. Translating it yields CASSQDGQGASGYTF.

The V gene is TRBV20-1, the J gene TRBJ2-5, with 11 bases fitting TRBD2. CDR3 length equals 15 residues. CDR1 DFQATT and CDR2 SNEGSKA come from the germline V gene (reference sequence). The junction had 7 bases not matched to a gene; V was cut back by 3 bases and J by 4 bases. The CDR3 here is CSASLSGRGGETQYF. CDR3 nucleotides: TGCAGTGCTAGTCTTAGCGGGAGGGGGGGAGAGACCCAGTACTTC.

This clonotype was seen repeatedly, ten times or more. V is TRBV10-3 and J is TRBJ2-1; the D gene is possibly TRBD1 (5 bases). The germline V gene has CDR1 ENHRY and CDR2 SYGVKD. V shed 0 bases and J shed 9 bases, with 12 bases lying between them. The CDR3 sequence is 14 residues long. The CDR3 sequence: CAISESTGNGEQFF. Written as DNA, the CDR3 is TGTGCCATCAGTGAGTCTACAGGTAACGGTGAGCAGTTCTTC.

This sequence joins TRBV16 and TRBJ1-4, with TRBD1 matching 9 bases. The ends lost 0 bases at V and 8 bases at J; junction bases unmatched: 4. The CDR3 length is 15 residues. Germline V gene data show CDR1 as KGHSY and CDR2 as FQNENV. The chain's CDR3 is CASSQSRTGVEKLFF. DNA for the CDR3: TGTGCCAGCAGCCAATCCAGGACAGGGGTGGAAAAACTGTTTTTT.

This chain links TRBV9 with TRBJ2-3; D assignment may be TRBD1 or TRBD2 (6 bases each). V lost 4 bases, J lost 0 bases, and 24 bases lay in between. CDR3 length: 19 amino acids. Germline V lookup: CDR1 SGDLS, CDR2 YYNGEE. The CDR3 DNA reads TGTGCCAGCAGCCCCCCTAGGGTGAGGGGGGTTACTAGCACAGATACGCAGTATTTT. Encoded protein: CASSPPRVRGVTSTDTQYF.

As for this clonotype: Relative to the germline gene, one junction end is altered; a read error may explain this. The CDR3 DNA sequence: TGCAGTGCTAGCAGACAGGACGAGCAATACTTC. Translated, it gives CSASRQDEQYF. The chain is built from TRBV20-1 and TRBJ2-7; TRBD1 is a possible D gene (6 bases). The CDR3 contains 11 residues. Germline V gives CDR1 DFQATT, CDR2 SNEGSKA (reference sequence).

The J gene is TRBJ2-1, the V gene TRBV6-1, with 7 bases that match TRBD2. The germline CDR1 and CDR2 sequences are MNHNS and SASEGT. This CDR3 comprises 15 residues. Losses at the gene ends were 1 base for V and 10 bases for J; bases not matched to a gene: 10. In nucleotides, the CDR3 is TGTGCCAGCAGTGAAGTGGCTAGCGGTCGGGGGGAGCAGTTCTTC. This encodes CASSEVASGRGEQFF.

In nucleotides, the CDR3 is TGTGCCACGGAATACAGGGGCGTTCGGAGCACTGAAGCTTTCTTT. Residues: CATEYRGVRSTEAFF. The genes are TRBV6-2 or TRBV6-3 and TRBJ1-1; the match to TRBD1 covers 7 bases. After removal of 10 bases from V and 4 bases from J, the junction contained 15 bases not matched to a gene. Germline-derived CDR1 and CDR2 are MNHEY and SVGEGT. The CDR3 runs to 15 residues.

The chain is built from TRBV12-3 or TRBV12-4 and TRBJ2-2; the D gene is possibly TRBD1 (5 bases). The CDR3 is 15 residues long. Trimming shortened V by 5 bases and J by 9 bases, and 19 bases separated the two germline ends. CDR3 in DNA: TGTGCCAGCAGTGGGGCGTCCATTTCGGCTCGGGAGCTGTTTTTT. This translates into CASSGASISARELFF.